The rows below give T cell receptor beta chains drawn from one sample of a study of blood T cells in healthy people across ages. TCRdb fed the 5' RACE reads into MiXCR, producing one record per CDR3 protein. The data show about 970,000 distinct CDR3 sequences, roughly 51% seen once. The sample taken for sequencing was blood. All receptors come from a woman aged 60-75 years in good health. Each CDR3 is given without its conserved first and last residue. The order of the fields is D gene, CDR3 length, V gene, CDR3 protein. A D gene is named only where the DNA matches it firmly.

NA,13,TRBV12-3/TRBV12-4,ASHAGSGKNTEAF
NA,13,TRBV7-7,ASSRRLVGQETQY
NA,11,TRBV11-2,ASSFDFSYEQY
TRBD1,12,TRBV7-9,ASSQGGKGTEAF
NA,14,TRBV27,AGSFHMSSGANVLT
NA,14,TRBV5-1,ASSIDPGPVTDTQY
NA,11,TRBV20-1,SGGSQGTYEQY
TRBD2,12,TRBV3-1,ASAGTSRSYEQY
NA,13,TRBV7-2,ASSPTGGRDQPQH
NA,12,TRBV24-1,ATSPGRSHDEQY
NA,11,TRBV3-1,ASSQDSFYGYT
NA,13,TRBV5-1,ASSLVAGGPNEQY
TRBD2,13,TRBV28,ASSLYGLDFNEQF
NA,12,TRBV5-1,ASSERQPNEKLF
NA,10,TRBV10-3,APKRFKYEQY
TRBD1,11,TRBV12-3/TRBV12-4,ASSLGQEEKLF
NA,13,TRBV10-3,AISESGWGNTEAF
NA,11,TRBV12-3/TRBV12-4,ASSLNWATEAF
NA,12,TRBV28,ASTVGQTNYGYT
NA,13,TRBV7-2,ASSFFGEVQETQY
NA,12,TRBV6-5,ASSRDRSSDTQY
TRBD1,12,TRBV5-1,ASSPRQGSGGYT
NA,13,TRBV5-1,ASSLERAAGTEAF
NA,11,TRBV4-1,ASSQDLPREQY